This is a list of T cell receptor beta chains from one sample in a study of T cells in Graves' hyperthyroidism and ophthalmopathy. One entry per CDR3 protein, called by TCRdb with MiXCR from the multiplex PCR reads. The sample has about 400,000 distinct CDR3 sequences; 20% to 30% are singletons. The sequenced sample consisted of blood. The receptors were gathered from a man aged 45 to 65 with Graves' hyperthyroidism. Each CDR3 is given with its conserved first and last residue. Rows may omit the clone size; those that give it use once, few, many or a size class.

V	J	size	CDR3
TRBV19	TRBJ1-1	-	CASRPQGEGEAFF
TRBV11-3	TRBJ2-3	many	CASSWSPTDTQYF
TRBV5-1	TRBJ1-2	-	CASSLGQGSFGYTF
TRBV28	TRBJ2-5	-	CASRDPGQGAKTQYF
TRBV11-1	TRBJ2-5	many	CASSSQGGQAETQYF
TRBV2	TRBJ1-4	few	CASSADRGRTNEKLFF
TRBV11-2	TRBJ2-3	-	CASSLFRLAGDTQYF
TRBV6-2/TRBV6-3	TRBJ1-5	few	CASSPAGGNQPQHF
TRBV12-3/TRBV12-4	TRBJ2-1	many	CASSLVGSYNEQFF
TRBV13	TRBJ2-7	-	CASSEGLAGAFYEQYF
TRBV20-1	TRBJ1-1	many	CSALTEVNTEAFF
TRBV29-1	TRBJ1-1	-	CSVRDRGTNTEAFF
TRBV2	TRBJ2-4	few	CASSKGTSGINIQYF
TRBV19	TRBJ2-2	-	CGSRNMPNTGELFF
TRBV29-1	TRBJ1-5	-	CSVAPGRDQPQHF
TRBV11-3	TRBJ2-1	once	CASSVAGTSVYYNEQFF
TRBV20-1	TRBJ1-2	-	CSARGGGAGIMEGYTF
TRBV6-1	TRBJ2-7	few	CASTEDRLSYEQYF
TRBV30	TRBJ2-1	-	CACRQDRYNEQFF
TRBV29-1	TRBJ2-7	-	CSVAMRLAGNEQYF
TRBV28	TRBJ2-7	-	CASSLPPGGGSYEQYF
TRBV20-1	TRBJ2-3	-	CSARRGLGGEHTQYF
TRBV9	TRBJ1-1	few	CASSVQGTGGDEAFF
TRBV20-1	TRBJ2-7	many	CSALPTSGSHEQYF
TRBV5-1	TRBJ2-5	-	CASSLMGPKETQYF
TRBV6-2/TRBV6-3	TRBJ2-2	-	CASSVMHGTGELFF
TRBV24-1	TRBJ2-2	many	CATSDSASRTGELFF
TRBV10-3	TRBJ2-3	-	CAIIRAAGGTDTQYF
TRBV7-9	TRBJ2-1	many	CASSLIQGQRDHEQFF
TRBV7-8	TRBJ2-7	few	CASSISGIYEQYF
TRBV19	TRBJ1-5	-	CASGRQGYQPQHF
TRBV30	TRBJ1-2	-	CAWRGRSYGYTF
TRBV28	TRBJ1-6	-	CASSFTGQPYNSPLHF
TRBV6-1	TRBJ2-1	-	CASEVAPSSYNEQFF
TRBV30	TRBJ2-1	-	CAWSGQPQNEQFF
TRBV7-2	TRBJ2-5	many	CASSPPFGGETQYF
TRBV19	TRBJ1-1	few	CASSQGAMNTEAFF
TRBV7-8	TRBJ2-7	-	CASSLAQAGANEQYF
TRBV30	TRBJ2-7	once	CAWSSGPHEQYF
TRBV7-9	TRBJ2-7	many	CASSPPGAVGYEQYF
TRBV28	TRBJ2-2	few	CASSTTTLLRSGGELFF
TRBV29-1	TRBJ2-5	few	CSVATGNSPQETQYF
TRBV6-1	TRBJ1-6	few	CASSFDRGLSPLHF
TRBV20-1	TRBJ1-1	few	CSDRTGGPNTEAFF
TRBV11-1	TRBJ2-7	many	CASSPVGTSGYEQYF
TRBV6-1	TRBJ2-7	-	CASSEGAFYEQYF
TRBV28	TRBJ1-3	few	CASSYERNTIYF
TRBV12-3/TRBV12-4	TRBJ1-2	many	CASSQGGFLGGYTF
TRBV6-1	TRBJ1-1	-	CASRRGIDTEAFF
TRBV29-1	TRBJ2-3	few	CSVETGSTDTQYF
TRBV28	TRBJ2-5	many	CASSSWASGEVETQYF
TRBV19	TRBJ1-6	-	CASSITSSYNSPLHF
TRBV6-2/TRBV6-3	TRBJ2-1	many	CASKSSYNEQFF
TRBV5-1	TRBJ2-7	many	CASSETGAYYEQYF